This T cell receptor beta chain was recorded in a study of shared clonotypes between healthy human individuals. V lost 6 bases and J lost 4; bases outside the gene matches: 11. The CDR3 is 16 residues long. Germline-derived CDR1 and CDR2 are SEHNR and FQNEAQ (reference sequence). Clones were read by immunoSEQ multiplex PCR, and TCRdb kept only the in-frame ones, dropping some. The sample yields a few hundred thousand clones, roughly four fifths seen once. The source is a woman aged 40 to 50 in good health. Some clones in this sample may be carry-over from other donors' samples. Sequencing input: PBMCs. The chain has TRBV7-9 and TRBJ2-2; 7 bases align to TRBD1. For the CDR3, the DNA is TGTGCCAGCAGGCTTAGACAGGGTTCCTCCACCGGGGAGCTGTTTTTT. Protein product: CASRLRQGSSTGELFF.